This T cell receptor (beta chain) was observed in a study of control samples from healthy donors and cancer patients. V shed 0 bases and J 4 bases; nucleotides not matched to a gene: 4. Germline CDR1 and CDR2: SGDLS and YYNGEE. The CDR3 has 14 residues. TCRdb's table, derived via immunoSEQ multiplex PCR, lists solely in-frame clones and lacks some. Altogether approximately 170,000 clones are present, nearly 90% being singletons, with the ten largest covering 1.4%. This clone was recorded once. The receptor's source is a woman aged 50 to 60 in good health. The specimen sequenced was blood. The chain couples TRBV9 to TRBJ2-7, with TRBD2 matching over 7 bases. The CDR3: CASSVEAGPYEQYF. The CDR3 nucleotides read TGTGCCAGCAGCGTAGAAGCGGGACCTTACGAGCAGTACTTC.